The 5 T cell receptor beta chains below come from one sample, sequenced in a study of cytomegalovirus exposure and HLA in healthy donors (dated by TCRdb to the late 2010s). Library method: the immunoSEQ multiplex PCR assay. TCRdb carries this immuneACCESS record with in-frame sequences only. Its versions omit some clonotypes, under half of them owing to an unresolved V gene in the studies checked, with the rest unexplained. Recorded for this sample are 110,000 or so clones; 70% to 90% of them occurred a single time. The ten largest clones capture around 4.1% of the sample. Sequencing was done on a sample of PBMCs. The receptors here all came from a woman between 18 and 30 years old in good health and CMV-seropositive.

CDR3: CASSARTSDPYEQYF. DNA for the CDR3: TGTGCCAGCAGCGCTAGGACTAGCGACCCCTACGAGCAGTACTTC. This chain links TRBV27 with TRBJ2-7; 9 nucleotides agree with TRBD2. The junction had 8 bases not matched to a gene; V was cut back by 6 bases and J by 2 bases. The CDR3 runs 15 residues. Looked up from germline, CDR1 is MNHEY and CDR2 is SMNVEV (reference sequence).

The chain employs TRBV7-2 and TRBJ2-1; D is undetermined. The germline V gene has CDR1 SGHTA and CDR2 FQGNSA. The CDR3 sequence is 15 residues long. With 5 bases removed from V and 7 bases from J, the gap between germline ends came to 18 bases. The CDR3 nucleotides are TGTGCCAGCAGCCAATGGAAACCTCCCGGGAATGAGCAGTTCTTC. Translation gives CASSQWKPPGNEQFF.

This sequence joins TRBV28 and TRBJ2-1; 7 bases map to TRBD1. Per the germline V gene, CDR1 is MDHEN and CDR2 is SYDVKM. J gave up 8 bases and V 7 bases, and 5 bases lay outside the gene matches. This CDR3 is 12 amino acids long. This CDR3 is CASTSQGDEQFF. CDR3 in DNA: TGTGCCAGCACCTCCCAGGGGGATGAGCAGTTCTTC.

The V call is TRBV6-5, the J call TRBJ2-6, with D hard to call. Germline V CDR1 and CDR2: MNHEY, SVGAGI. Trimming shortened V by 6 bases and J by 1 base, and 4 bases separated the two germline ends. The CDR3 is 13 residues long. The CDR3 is CASRLSGANVLTF. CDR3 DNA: TGTGCCAGCAGGCTATCTGGGGCCAACGTCCTGACTTTC.

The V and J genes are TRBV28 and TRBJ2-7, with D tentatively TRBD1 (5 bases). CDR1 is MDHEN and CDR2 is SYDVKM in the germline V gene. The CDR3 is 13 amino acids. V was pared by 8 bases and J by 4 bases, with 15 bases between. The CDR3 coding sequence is TGTGCCAGCTGGGCGGCAGGGCGATACGAGCAGTACTTC. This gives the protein CASWAAGRYEQYF.